A single TCR beta chain is shown here with its context. Its antigen is unknown. The CDR3 has 15 residues. V shed 5 bases and J shed 2 bases, with 16 bases lying between them. The data originate from a study of T cell repertoires in cytomegalovirus infection. TCRdb itself ran the reads through MiXCR, one entry per CDR3 protein. The sample has approximately 120,000 distinct CDR3 sequences; around 32% are singletons. The V and J genes are TRBV12-3 or TRBV12-4 and TRBJ2-7; D call uncertain. The starting material was CD8+ T cells from cultured PBMCs, obtained from culture after CMV antigen stimulation. This TCR derives from a human donor in good health (CMV status not recorded). Some clones in this sample may be carry-over from other donors' samples. CDR3 bases: TGTGCCAGCAGTACCCAGAAGTCTCACCCCTACGAGCAGTACTTC. Encoded protein: CASSTQKSHPYEQYF.